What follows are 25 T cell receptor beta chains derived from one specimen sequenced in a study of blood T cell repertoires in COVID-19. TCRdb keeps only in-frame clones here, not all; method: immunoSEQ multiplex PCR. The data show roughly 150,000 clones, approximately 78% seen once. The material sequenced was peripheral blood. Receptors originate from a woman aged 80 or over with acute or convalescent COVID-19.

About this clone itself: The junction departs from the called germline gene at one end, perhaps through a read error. The DNA of the CDR3 is TGCGCCGGCAGCCGAACAGGAGCAACTAATGAAAAACTGTTTTTT. Its protein is CAGSRTGATNEKLFF. The gene calls are TRBV4-1 and TRBJ1-4, with D possibly matching TRBD1 (5 bases). CDR1 is MGHRA and CDR2 is YSYEKL in the germline V gene. CDR3 length: 15 amino acids.

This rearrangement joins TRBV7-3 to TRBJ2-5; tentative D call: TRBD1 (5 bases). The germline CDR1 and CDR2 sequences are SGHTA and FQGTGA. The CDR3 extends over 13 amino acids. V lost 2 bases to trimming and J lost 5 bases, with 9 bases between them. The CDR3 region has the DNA TGTGCCAGCAGCTTAGGCAGGGCGGAGACCCAGTACTTC. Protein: CASSLGRAETQYF.

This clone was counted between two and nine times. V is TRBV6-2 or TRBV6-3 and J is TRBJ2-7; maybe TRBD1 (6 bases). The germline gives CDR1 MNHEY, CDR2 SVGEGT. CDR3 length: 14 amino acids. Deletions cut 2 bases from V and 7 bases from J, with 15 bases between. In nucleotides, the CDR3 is TGTGCCAGCAGTTACGTGTTAAACAGGGCTGAGCAGTACTTC. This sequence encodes CASSYVLNRAEQYF.

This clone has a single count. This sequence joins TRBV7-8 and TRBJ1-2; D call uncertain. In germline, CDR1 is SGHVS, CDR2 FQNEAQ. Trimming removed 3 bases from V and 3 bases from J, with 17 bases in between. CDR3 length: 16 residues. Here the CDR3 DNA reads TGTGCCAGCAGCTTGGGTTTGAGGGCCCAGGACTATGGCTACACCTTC. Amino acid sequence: CASSLGLRAQDYGYTF.

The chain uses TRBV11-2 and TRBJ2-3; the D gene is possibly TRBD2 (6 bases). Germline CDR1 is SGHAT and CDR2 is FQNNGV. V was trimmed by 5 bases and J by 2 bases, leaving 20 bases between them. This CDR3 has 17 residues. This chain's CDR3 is CASSPFRRGWVTDTQYF. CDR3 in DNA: TGTGCCAGCAGCCCTTTTCGACGGGGGTGGGTCACAGATACGCAGTATTTT.

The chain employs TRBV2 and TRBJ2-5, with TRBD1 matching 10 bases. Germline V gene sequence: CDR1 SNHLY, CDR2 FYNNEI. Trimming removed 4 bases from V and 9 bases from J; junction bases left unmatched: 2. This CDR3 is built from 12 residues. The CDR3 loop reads CASSGGQGAQYF. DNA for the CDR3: TGTGCCAGCAGTGGAGGACAGGGGGCCCAGTACTTC.

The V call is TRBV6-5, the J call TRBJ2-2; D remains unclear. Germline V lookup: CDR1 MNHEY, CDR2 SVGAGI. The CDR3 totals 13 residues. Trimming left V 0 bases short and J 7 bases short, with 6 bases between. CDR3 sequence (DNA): TGTGCCAGCAGTTACTCTCCGAGCGGGGAGCTGTTTTTT. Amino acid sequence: CASSYSPSGELFF.

CDR3 in DNA: TGTGCCAGCAGCCTGACAGGGATAAATTCACCCCTCCACTTT. Translation gives CASSLTGINSPLHF. This chain uses TRBV7-6 with TRBJ1-6; 7 nucleotides match TRBD1. The ends lost 5 bases at V and 7 bases at J; junction bases unmatched: 5. The germline CDR1 and CDR2 sequences are SGHVS and FNYEAQ. This CDR3 has 14 residues.

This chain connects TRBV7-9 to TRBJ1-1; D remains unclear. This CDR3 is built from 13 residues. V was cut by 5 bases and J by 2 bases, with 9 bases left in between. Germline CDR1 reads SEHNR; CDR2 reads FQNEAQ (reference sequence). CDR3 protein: CASSHGGNTEAFF. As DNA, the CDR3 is TGTGCCAGCAGCCACGGAGGAAACACTGAAGCTTTCTTT. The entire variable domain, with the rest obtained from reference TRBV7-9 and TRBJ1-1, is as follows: DTGVSQNPRHKITKRGQNVTFRCDPISEHNRLYWYRQTLGQGPEFLTYFQNEAQLEKSRLLSDRFSAERPKGSFSTLEIQRTEQGDSAMYLCASSHGGNTEAFFGQGTRLTVV.

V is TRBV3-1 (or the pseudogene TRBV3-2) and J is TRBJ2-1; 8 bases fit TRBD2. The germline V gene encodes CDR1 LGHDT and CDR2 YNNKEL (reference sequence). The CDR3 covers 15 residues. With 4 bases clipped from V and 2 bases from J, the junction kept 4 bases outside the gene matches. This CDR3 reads CASSRKRGPYNEQFF. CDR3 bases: TGTGCCAGCAGCCGCAAGCGGGGGCCCTACAATGAGCAGTTCTTC.

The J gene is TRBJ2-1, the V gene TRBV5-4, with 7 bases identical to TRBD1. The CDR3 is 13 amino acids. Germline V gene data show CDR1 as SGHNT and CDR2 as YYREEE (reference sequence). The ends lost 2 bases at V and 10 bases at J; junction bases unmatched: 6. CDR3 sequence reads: CASSFPTGLEQFF. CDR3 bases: TGTGCCAGCAGCTTTCCGACAGGGCTCGAGCAGTTCTTC.

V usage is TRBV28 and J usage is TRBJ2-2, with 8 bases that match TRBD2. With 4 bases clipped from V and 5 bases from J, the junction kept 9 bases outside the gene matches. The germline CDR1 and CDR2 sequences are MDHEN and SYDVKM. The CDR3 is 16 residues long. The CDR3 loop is CASSWERGKRTGELFF. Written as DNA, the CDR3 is TGTGCCAGCAGTTGGGAGCGGGGGAAGAGGACCGGGGAGCTGTTTTTT.

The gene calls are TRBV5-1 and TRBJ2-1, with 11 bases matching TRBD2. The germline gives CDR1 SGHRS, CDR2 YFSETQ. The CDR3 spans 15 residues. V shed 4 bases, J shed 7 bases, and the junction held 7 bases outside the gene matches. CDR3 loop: CASSAPSGGRNEQFF. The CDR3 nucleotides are TGCGCCAGCAGCGCTCCTAGCGGGGGGCGAAATGAGCAGTTCTTC.

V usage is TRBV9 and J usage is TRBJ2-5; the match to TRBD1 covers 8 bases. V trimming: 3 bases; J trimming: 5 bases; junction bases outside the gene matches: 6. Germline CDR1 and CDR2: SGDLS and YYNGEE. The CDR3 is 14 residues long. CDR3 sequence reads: CASSGTGRPETQYF. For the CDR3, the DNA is TGTGCCAGCAGCGGGACAGGGAGGCCGGAGACCCAGTACTTC.

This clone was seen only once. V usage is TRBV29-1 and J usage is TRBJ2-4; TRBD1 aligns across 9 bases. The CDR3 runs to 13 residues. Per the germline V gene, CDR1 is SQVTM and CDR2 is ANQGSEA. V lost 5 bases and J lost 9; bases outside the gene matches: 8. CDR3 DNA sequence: TGCAGCGTTTACGGAGGGGGACAGGGCATTCAGTACTTC. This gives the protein CSVYGGGQGIQYF.

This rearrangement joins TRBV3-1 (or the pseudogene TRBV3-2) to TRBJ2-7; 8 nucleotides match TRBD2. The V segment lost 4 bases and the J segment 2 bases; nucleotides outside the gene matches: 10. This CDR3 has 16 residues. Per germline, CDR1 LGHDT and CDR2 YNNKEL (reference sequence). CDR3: CASSPDRPGGAYEQYF. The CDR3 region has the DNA TGTGCCAGCAGCCCAGACAGGCCCGGGGGGGCCTACGAGCAGTACTTC.

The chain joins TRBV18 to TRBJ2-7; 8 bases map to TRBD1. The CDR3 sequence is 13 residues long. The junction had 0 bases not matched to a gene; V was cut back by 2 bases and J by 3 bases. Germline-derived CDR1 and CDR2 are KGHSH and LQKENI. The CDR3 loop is CASSPTGGYEQYF. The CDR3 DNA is TGTGCCAGCTCACCAACAGGGGGCTACGAGCAGTACTTC.

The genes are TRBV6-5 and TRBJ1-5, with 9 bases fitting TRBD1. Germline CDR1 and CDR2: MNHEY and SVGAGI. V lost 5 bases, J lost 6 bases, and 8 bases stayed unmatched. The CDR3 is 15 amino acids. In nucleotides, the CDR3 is TGTGCCAGCAGTCCGGACAGGGGTTATGGTCAGCCCCAGCATTTT. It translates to CASSPDRGYGQPQHF.

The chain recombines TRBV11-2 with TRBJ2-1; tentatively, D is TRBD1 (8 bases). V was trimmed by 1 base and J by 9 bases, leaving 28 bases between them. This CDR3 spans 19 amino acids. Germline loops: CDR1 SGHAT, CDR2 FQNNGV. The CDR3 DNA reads TGTGCCAGCAGCTTAGGGGGTTATTTTTTGGACAGGGAGGGTGTTGAGCAGTTCTTC. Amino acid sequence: CASSLGGYFLDREGVEQFF.

The CDR3 nucleotides read TGTGCCAGCAGTGGGGACAGTCCTGGCTACACCTTC. It encodes CASSGDSPGYTF. This chain connects TRBV28 to TRBJ1-2, with TRBD1 matching over 7 bases. CDR3 length: 12 residues. Germline CDR1 is MDHEN and CDR2 is SYDVKM. V shed 5 bases and J 7 bases; nucleotides not matched to a gene: 4.

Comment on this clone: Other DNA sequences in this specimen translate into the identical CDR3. The CDR3 here is CASSLGQQETQYF. CDR3 in DNA: TGTGCCAGCAGTTTAGGGCAGCAAGAGACCCAGTACTTC. The rearrangement uses TRBV28 and TRBJ2-5; D gene unclear. The CDR3 spans 13 residues. Germline loops: CDR1 MDHEN, CDR2 SYDVKM. Trimming removed 2 bases at V and 2 bases at J, with 6 bases between.

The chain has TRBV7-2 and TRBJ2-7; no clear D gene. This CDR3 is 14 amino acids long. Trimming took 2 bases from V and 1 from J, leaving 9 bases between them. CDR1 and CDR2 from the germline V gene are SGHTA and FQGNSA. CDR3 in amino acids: CASSLSYSSYEQYF. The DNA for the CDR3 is TGTGCCAGCAGCTTAAGTTACTCTTCCTACGAGCAGTACTTC.

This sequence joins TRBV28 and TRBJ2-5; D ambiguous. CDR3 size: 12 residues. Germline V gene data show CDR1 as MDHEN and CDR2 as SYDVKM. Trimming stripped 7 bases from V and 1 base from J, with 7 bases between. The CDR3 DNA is TGTGCCAGCACTAATCCCCAAGAGACCCAGTACTTC. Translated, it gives CASTNPQETQYF.

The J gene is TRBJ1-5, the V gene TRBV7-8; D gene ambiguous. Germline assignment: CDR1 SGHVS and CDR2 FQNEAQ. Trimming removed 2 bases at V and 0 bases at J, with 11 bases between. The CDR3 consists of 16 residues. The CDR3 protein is CASSLYGLNSNQPQHF. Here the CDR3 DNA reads TGTGCCAGCAGCTTATACGGACTAAATAGCAATCAGCCCCAGCATTTT.

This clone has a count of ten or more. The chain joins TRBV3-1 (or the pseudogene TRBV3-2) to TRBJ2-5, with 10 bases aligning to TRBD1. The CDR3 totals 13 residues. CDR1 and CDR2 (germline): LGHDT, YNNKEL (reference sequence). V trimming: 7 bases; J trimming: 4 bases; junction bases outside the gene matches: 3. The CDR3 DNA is TGTGCCAGCACCCGGACAGGGGGAGAGACCCAGTACTTC. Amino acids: CASTRTGGETQYF.